This TCR beta chain comes out of a study of T-cell reconstitution after alpha-beta-depleted transplantation in children. This clonotype has a handful of counts. Unique molecular identifiers were used in preparing the TCRbeta library. TCRdb passed the PCR reads through MiXCR, listing each CDR3 protein once. Among about 540,000 distinct CDR3 sequences listed, around 19% were seen once. Germline V gives CDR1 DFQATT, CDR2 SNEGSKA (reference sequence). The V end was cut by 0 bases, the J end by 2 bases, with 7 bases between. CDR3 length: 13 amino acids. The receptor's source is a human donor who donated a stem cell graft to a child with acute lymphoblastic leukemia. This sample comprised PBMCs from the stem cell graft donor, obtained from the stem cell graft. The rearrangement joins TRBV20-1 to TRBJ1-1, with D unclear. The CDR3 reads CSARDDFNTEAFF. The CDR3 DNA reads TGCAGTGCTAGAGACGACTTTAACACTGAAGCTTTCTTT.